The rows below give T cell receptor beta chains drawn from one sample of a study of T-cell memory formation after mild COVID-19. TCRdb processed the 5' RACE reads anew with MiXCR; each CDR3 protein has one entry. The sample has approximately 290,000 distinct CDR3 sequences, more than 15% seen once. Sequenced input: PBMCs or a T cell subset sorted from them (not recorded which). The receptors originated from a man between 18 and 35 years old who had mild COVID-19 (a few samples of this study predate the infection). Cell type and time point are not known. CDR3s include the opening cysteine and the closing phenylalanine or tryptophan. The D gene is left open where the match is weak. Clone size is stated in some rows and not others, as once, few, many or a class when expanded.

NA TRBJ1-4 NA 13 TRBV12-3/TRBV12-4 CASSLGVDVKLFF TGTGCCAGCAGTTTGGGAGTGGATGTAAAACTGTTTTTT
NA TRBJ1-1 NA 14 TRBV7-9 CASTKAGGNTEAFF TGTGCCAGCACCAAAGCCGGAGGGAACACTGAAGCTTTCTTT
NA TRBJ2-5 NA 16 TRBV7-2 CASSLFVLGGQETQYF TGTGCCAGCAGCTTATTTGTTCTCGGGGGACAAGAGACCCAGTACTTC
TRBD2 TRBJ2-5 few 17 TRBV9 CASSAGTSGGTQETQYF TGTGCCAGCAGCGCCGGGACTAGCGGGGGGACCCAAGAGACCCAGTACTTC
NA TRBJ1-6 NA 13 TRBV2 CASSAGLNSPLHF TGTGCCAGCAGTGCGGGACTTAATTCACCCCTCCACTTT
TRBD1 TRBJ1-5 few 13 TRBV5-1 CASSPGQGQPQHF TGCGCCAGCAGCCCCGGACAGGGTCAGCCCCAGCATTTT
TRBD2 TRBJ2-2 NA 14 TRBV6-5 CASRIAGSTGELFF TGTGCCAGCAGAATAGCGGGGAGCACCGGGGAGCTGTTTTTT
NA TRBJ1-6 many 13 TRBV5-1 CASNLEGYSPLHF TGCGCCAGCAACCTCGAGGGTTACTCACCCCTCCACTTT
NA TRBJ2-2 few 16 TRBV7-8 CASSPEGSANTGELFF TGTGCCAGCAGCCCGGAGGGGAGCGCGAACACCGGGGAGCTGTTTTTT
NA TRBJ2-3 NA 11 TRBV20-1 CSAPRTDTQYF TGCAGTGCACCCCGCACAGATACGCAGTATTTT
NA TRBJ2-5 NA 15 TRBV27 CASSLSWEVQETQYF TGTGCCAGCAGTTTATCGTGGGAGGTCCAAGAGACCCAGTACTTC
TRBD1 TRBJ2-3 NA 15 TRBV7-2 CASSAFRGRTDTQYF TGTGCCAGCAGCGCCTTTAGGGGGCGCACAGATACGCAGTATTTT
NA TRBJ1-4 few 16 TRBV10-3 CAISESRGTLDVKLFF TGTGCCATCAGTGAGTCTCGGGGGACCCTGGATGTCAAACTGTTTTTT
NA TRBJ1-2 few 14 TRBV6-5 CASSYSAKVYGYTF TGTGCCAGCAGTTACTCGGCGAAGGTATATGGCTACACCTTC
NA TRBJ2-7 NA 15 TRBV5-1 CASSLGPGHSYEQYF TGCGCCAGCAGCTTGGGTCCGGGCCACAGCTACGAGCAGTACTTC
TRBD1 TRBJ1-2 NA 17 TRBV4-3 CASSQDRKGALFYGYTF TGCGCCAGCAGCCAAGATCGGAAGGGGGCTCTCTTCTATGGCTACACCTTC
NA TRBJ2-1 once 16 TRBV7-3 CASSLRQAGPNNEQFF TGTGCCAGCAGCTTAAGGCAGGCGGGGCCGAACAATGAGCAGTTCTTC
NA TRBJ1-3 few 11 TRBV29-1 CSVEASNTIYF TGCAGCGTTGAAGCGAGTAACACCATATATTTT
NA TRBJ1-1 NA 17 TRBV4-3 CASSQDLIVGSNTEAFF TGCGCCAGCAGCCAAGATTTAATCGTGGGTTCCAACACTGAAGCTTTCTTT
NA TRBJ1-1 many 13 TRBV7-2 CASSLTPDREAFF TGTGCCAGCAGCTTGACTCCCGACCGCGAAGCTTTCTTT
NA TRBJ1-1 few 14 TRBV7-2 CASSLVAANTEAFF TGTGCCAGCAGCTTAGTGGCCGCGAACACTGAAGCTTTCTTT
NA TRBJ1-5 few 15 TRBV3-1 CASSPGWFGNQPQHF TGTGCCAGCAGCCCGGGTTGGTTTGGCAATCAGCCCCAGCATTTT
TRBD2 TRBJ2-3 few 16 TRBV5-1 CASTNPPGLGTDTQYF TGCGCCAGCACGAATCCCCCGGGACTAGGGACAGATACGCAGTATTTT
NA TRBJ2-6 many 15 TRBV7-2 CASSYLYSGANVLTF TGTGCCAGCAGCTACCTTTACTCTGGGGCCAACGTCCTGACTTTC
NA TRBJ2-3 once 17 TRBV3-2 CASSRPGTSGGGDTQYF TGTGCCAGCAGCCGACCCGGGACTAGCGGGGGGGGGGATACGCAGTATTTT
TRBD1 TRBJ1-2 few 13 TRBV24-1 CATRGTDPYGYTF TGTGCCACCAGGGGGACAGACCCCTATGGCTACACCTTC
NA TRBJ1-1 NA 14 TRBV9 CASSEWGASTEAFF TGTGCCAGCAGCGAGTGGGGCGCGTCGACTGAAGCTTTCTTT
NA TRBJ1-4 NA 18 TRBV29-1 CSVEDQSGGQSTNEKLFF TGCAGCGTTGAAGATCAGTCCGGCGGGCAGTCAACTAATGAAAAACTGTTTTTT
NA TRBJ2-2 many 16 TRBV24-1 CATSDPRRGTHGELFF TGTGCCACCAGTGACCCTCGACGGGGGACCCACGGGGAGCTGTTTTTT
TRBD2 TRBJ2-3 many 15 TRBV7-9 CASRRQRGGMATQYF TGTGCCAGCAGGCGCCAGCGGGGGGGCATGGCTACGCAGTATTTT
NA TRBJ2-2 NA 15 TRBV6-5 CASSYVGQGIGELFF TGTGCCAGCAGTTACGTCGGGCAGGGGATCGGGGAGCTGTTTTTT
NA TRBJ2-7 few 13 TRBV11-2 CASSNPEHYEQYF TGTGCCAGCAGCAACCCGGAACACTACGAGCAGTACTTC